This T cell receptor beta chain was sequenced for a study of cytomegalovirus exposure and HLA in healthy donors. As for the study in general: Earlier sequencing of 150 million to 200 million T cells yielded approximately 100 million unique TCR beta sequences.

PCR involved 60 Vbeta and 13 Jbeta primers. TCRdb's copy holds only in-frame clones and misses some; the assay was immunoSEQ multiplex PCR. The table includes about 52,000 clones, 55% to 65% detected once. This clone has only a few counts. Its antigen is undetermined. Healthy people donating bone marrow made up the donors. Germline-derived CDR1 and CDR2 are LGHNA and YSLEER. The CDR3 has 13 residues. J lost 7 bases, V lost 4 bases, and 7 bases had no gene match. General study findings and limits: Among donors in an Asian-associated ancestry cluster, a later analysis reportedly found fewer N-insertions than the approximately 700-donor mean. A later analysis showed that HLA-associated TCR beta chains had undergone more clonal expansion than equally common others.

This receptor was identified in a human donor in good health. The gene calls are TRBV4-3 and TRBJ2-7; 7 bases map to TRBD1. The source material was PBMCs. This chain's CDR3 is CASSRNRGREQYF. The DNA for the CDR3 is TGCGCCAGCAGCCGCAACAGGGGTCGGGAGCAGTACTTC.